The rows below give T cell receptor beta chains drawn from one sample of a study of identical twins. TCRdb reprocessed the 5' RACE reads with MiXCR, giving one entry per CDR3 protein. There are hundreds of thousands of distinct CDR3 sequences in the sample; less than 25% occur only once, and around 4.4% lies in the top ten. The sample was also reused in another study, on T cells expressing NK-cell markers.

The sequencing input was PBMCs. These receptors all stem from a woman aged 18-30 years in good health. Each CDR3 is given with its conserved first and last residue. The D gene is left open where the match is weak. Clone size is given for some rows only: seen once, a few or many times, or a class if the clone is expanded.

D: TRBD1; V: TRBV7-9; J: TRBJ1-1; size: .; DNA: TGTGCCAGCAGCCTAGGGGACAGGGCCGCGAACACTGAAGCTTTCTTT; CDR3: CASSLGDRAANTEAFF
D: TRBD2; V: TRBV20-1; J: TRBJ2-1; size: many; DNA: TGCAGTGCTAGAGATCCACTAGCGGGAATGAATGAGCAGTTCTTC; CDR3: CSARDPLAGMNEQFF
D: .; V: TRBV6-1; J: TRBJ2-1; size: .; DNA: TGTGCCAGCAATACGGACAGCTCTCCCTACAATGAGCAGTTCTTC; CDR3: CASNTDSSPYNEQFF
D: .; V: TRBV20-1; J: TRBJ2-1; size: few; DNA: TGCAGTGCTAGGACCCCCCCCCCGAGCTCCTACAATGAGCAGTTCTTC; CDR3: CSARTPPPSSYNEQFF
D: .; V: TRBV29-1; J: TRBJ2-7; size: few; DNA: TGCAGCGTTGAAGATGAAAAGGGATCCTACGAGCAGTACTTC; CDR3: CSVEDEKGSYEQYF
D: .; V: TRBV4-3; J: TRBJ1-2; size: .; DNA: TGCGCCAGCAGCCAAGCGTCTGGCTATGGCTACACCTTC; CDR3: CASSQASGYGYTF
D: TRBD2; V: TRBV7-4; J: TRBJ2-7; size: .; DNA: TGTGCCAGCAGCTTAGGCGGTTCCCTAGCGGGAGACGACGAGCAGTACTTC; CDR3: CASSLGGSLAGDDEQYF
D: TRBD2; V: TRBV29-1; J: TRBJ2-7; size: .; DNA: TGCAGCGTTGAGAAACCGGGACTAGCGGTTCACGAGCAGTACTTC; CDR3: CSVEKPGLAVHEQYF
D: .; V: TRBV4-3; J: TRBJ1-5; size: .; DNA: TGCGCCAGCAGCCAAGATCTGGGGACTGCCGTCCCCCAGCATTTT; CDR3: CASSQDLGTAVPQHF
D: TRBD2; V: TRBV15; J: TRBJ2-7; size: few; DNA: TGTGCCACCAGCCTTCGGCGGGGGGTAACCTACGAGCAGTACTTC; CDR3: CATSLRRGVTYEQYF
D: TRBD2; V: TRBV29-1; J: TRBJ2-1; size: .; DNA: TGCAGCGTTGCCCCGGGACTAGCTTACAATGAGCAGTTCTTC; CDR3: CSVAPGLAYNEQFF
D: .; V: TRBV6-5; J: TRBJ2-3; size: few; DNA: TGTGCCAGCACTTTGGGCTTGCAAGGGACCGGTAGCAGAGATACGCAGTATTTT; CDR3: CASTLGLQGTGSRDTQYF
D: .; V: TRBV28; J: TRBJ1-5; size: many; DNA: TGTGCCAGCAGCGATGTACGGCAGCCCCAGCATTTT; CDR3: CASSDVRQPQHF
D: .; V: TRBV6-1; J: TRBJ2-7; size: .; DNA: TGTGCCAGCAGTCTTCCCATCGGCGAGCAGTACTTC; CDR3: CASSLPIGEQYF
D: TRBD1; V: TRBV27; J: TRBJ1-1; size: few; DNA: TGTGCCAGCAGTTCCCAGGACAGGCCGTTGAACACTGAAGCTTTCTTT; CDR3: CASSSQDRPLNTEAFF
D: TRBD2; V: TRBV7-2; J: TRBJ2-3; size: .; DNA: TGTGCCAGCAGCTTAACTGTAGCGGGAGGTGTAGATACGCAGTATTTT; CDR3: CASSLTVAGGVDTQYF
D: TRBD1; V: TRBV20-1; J: TRBJ1-2; size: few; DNA: TGCAGTGCGGACGGGACAGCCTATGGCTACACCTTC; CDR3: CSADGTAYGYTF
D: .; V: TRBV12-3/TRBV12-4; J: TRBJ1-5; size: many; DNA: TGTGCCAGCAGTCCACAACGGCGCAGGCCCCAGCATTTT; CDR3: CASSPQRRRPQHF
D: TRBD2; V: TRBV9; J: TRBJ2-3; size: .; DNA: TGTGCCAGCAGCGTAGTTTTCACTAGCGGGGGTACGGGGATAGATACGCAGTATTTT; CDR3: CASSVVFTSGGTGIDTQYF
D: .; V: TRBV10-3; J: TRBJ2-3; size: .; DNA: TGTGCCATCGCCAAGCGAACCGGCACAGATACGCAGTATTTT; CDR3: CAIAKRTGTDTQYF
D: .; V: TRBV9; J: TRBJ2-7; size: .; DNA: TGTGCCAGCAGCGTAGACGAGAGCTCCTACGAGCAGTACTTC; CDR3: CASSVDESSYEQYF
D: .; V: TRBV5-1; J: TRBJ2-7; size: .; DNA: TGCGCCAGCAGCTCGTCAATGACCCGCGACGAGCAGTACTTC; CDR3: CASSSSMTRDEQYF
D: TRBD2; V: TRBV7-9; J: TRBJ2-1; size: few; DNA: TGTGCCAGCAGCCCATCTCTAGCGGGAGGGGGGAATGAGCAGTTCTTC; CDR3: CASSPSLAGGGNEQFF
D: .; V: TRBV20-1; J: TRBJ2-3; size: many; DNA: TGCAGTGCTAGAGTTAGCACAGATACGCAGTATTTT; CDR3: CSARVSTDTQYF
D: .; V: TRBV29-1; J: TRBJ2-1; size: .; DNA: TGCAGCGTTGAGCGGATTAGCGGCGAGCAGTTCTTC; CDR3: CSVERISGEQFF
D: TRBD2; V: TRBV12-3/TRBV12-4; J: TRBJ2-5; size: .; DNA: TGTGCCAGCAGTGTCGGACTAGCGGGGGATCATCAAGAGACCCAGTACTTC; CDR3: CASSVGLAGDHQETQYF
D: .; V: TRBV20-1; J: TRBJ2-2; size: few; DNA: TGCAGTGCTAGAGCTTCCCCCGCCGGGGACCCCGGGGAGCTGTTTTTT; CDR3: CSARASPAGDPGELFF